This T cell receptor beta chain emerged from a study of blood T cell repertoires in COVID-19. Study summary: The United States, Italy and Spain supplied acute and convalescent COVID-19 samples. T cells, B-cell-depleted T cells, or PBMCs supplied cDNA or gDNA.

Original handling: Reference gene primer amplification gave estimated nucleated cell counts. Profiled with immunoSEQ multiplex PCR; TCRdb holds only in-frame clones, not every one. The V and J calls and clone size come from that table; D and trimming were worked out from the DNA. This repertoire shows some 150,000 clones, approximately 86% found once; its top ten account for roughly 1%. The CDR3 is made up of 15 amino acids. Germline V gives CDR1 SGHAT, CDR2 FQNNGV. V shed 2 bases and J shed 7 bases, with 14 bases lying between them. V is TRBV11-2 and J is TRBJ2-2, with D unclear. This receptor was identified in a woman between 50 and 59 years old with acute or convalescent COVID-19. The sequenced sample consisted of peripheral blood. CDR3 sequence reads: CASSLSVAVHGELFF. Written as DNA, the CDR3 is TGTGCCAGCAGCTTAAGCGTGGCAGTCCACGGGGAGCTGTTTTTT.